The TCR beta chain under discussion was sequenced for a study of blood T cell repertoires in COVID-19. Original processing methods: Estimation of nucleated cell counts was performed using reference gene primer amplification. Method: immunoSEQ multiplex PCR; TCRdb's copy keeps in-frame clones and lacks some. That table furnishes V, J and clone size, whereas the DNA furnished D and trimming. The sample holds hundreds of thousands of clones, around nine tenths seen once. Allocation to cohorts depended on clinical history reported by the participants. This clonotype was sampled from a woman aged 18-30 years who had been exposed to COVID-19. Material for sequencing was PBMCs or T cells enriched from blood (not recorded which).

As DNA, the CDR3 is TGCGCCAGCAGCCCTCAGGACAGCTACGAGCAGTACTTC. Amino acids: CASSPQDSYEQYF. This rearrangement joins TRBV4-1 to TRBJ2-7; tentative D call: TRBD1 (6 bases). V lost 4 bases and J 3 bases, leaving 10 bases between the germline ends. Germline values: CDR1 MGHRA, CDR2 YSYEKL. CDR3 size: 13 residues.